This T cell receptor beta chain stems from a study of regulatory T cells in long-lasting Graves disease. The study's findings and limits: TCR diversity was lower in persistent than newly diagnosed Graves' disease. No thyroid tissue was studied; the work used peripheral blood only. The persistent group shared about 2,500 public clonotypes, more than the approximately 880 shared by new patients.

Trimming cost V 4 bases and J 4 bases; bases outside gene matches: 5. The CDR3 has 15 amino acids. The germline CDR1 and CDR2 sequences are SGHRS and YFSETQ. A remark on this clonotype: The antigen remains undetermined.

Construction of TCR beta libraries relied on iRepertoire HTBI primers and on Arm-PCR targeting CDR3 regions. MiXCR, applied by TCRdb to the multiplex PCR reads, yields one record per CDR3 protein. The repertoire holds a few hundred thousand distinct CDR3 sequences, with roughly 24% as singletons. Specified time point: persistent/refractory GD, antithyroid drugs over 5 years with positive TRAb. There was RNA extracted from PBMCs, and the TCR library was made from it. Graves' disease diagnoses followed American Thyroid Association guidelines. The receptor was derived from a woman between 40 and 55 years old with Graves disease. V gene TRBV5-1 combines with J gene TRBJ2-2; 9 bases match TRBD1. The sequencing used peripheral blood mononuclear cells (PBMCs), collected when the disease was refractory, from a patient treated with antithyroid drugs. The CDR3 protein is CASSPNRGPTGELFF. In DNA, the CDR3 is TGCGCCAGCAGCCCGAACAGGGGGCCCACCGGGGAGCTGTTTTTT.